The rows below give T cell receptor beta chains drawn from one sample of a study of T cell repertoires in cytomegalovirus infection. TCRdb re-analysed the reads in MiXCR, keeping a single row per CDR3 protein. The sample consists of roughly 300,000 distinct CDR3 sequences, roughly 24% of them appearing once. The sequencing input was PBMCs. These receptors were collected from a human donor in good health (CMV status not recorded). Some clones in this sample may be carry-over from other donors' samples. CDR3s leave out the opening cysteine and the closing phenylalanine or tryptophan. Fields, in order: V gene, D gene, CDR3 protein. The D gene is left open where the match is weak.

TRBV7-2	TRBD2	ASSFRTSVSNEQF
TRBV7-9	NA	ASRPLQGSGITGANVLT
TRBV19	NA	ASTPAGPLSYEQY
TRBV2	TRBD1	ASRGQGNSPLH
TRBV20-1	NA	SARGSRETQY
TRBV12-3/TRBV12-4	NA	ASRLDNQETQY
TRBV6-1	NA	ASSGPGRDQPQH
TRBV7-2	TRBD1	ASSPTGGARGYT
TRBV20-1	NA	SASRQGPYNEQF
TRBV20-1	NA	SARLAGGYNEQF
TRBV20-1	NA	SASQTVSGNTIY
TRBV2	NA	ASRERAAPQH
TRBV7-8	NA	ASSLGTTTNSPLH
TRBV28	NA	ASSPVRGAGSSYEQY
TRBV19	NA	ASSMGRGAEAF
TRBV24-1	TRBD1	ATSDPGQGANEQF
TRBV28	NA	ASSLRGGAYKDTQY